The clone carrying this T cell receptor beta chain was seen ten or more times. TCRdb re-called the 5' RACE reads with MiXCR, one entry per CDR3 protein. The repertoire has 220,000 or so distinct CDR3 sequences, approximately 7% of them found once; the top ten carry 3.5% to 4%. The data stem from a study of identical twins. The CDR3 extends over 18 amino acids. Germline V gene lookup returns CDR1 MNHEY and CDR2 SVGAGI. V lost 0 bases and J lost 2, with 19 bases in between. This sample also belongs to another study, concerning yellow fever vaccine responses in identical twins.

This rearrangement joins TRBV6-5 to TRBJ2-5; D may be TRBD1 (5 bases). Sequencing was done on a sample of memory (CD45RO+) T cells sorted from blood. The TCR was taken from a young woman in good health. This chain's CDR3 is CASSYSVWGTVLQETQYF. DNA of the CDR3: TGTGCCAGCAGTTACTCGGTTTGGGGCACGGTTCTACAAGAGACCCAGTACTTC.